This T cell receptor (beta chain) appears in the sequencing data of a study of technical replicates of blood from a handful of donors. TCRdb's table, derived via immunoSEQ multiplex PCR, lists solely in-frame clones and lacks some. The data hold about 83,000 clones, with 96% observed a single time. The V and J ends lost 2 bases and 8 bases respectively, with 12 bases between them. The germline CDR1 and CDR2 sequences are SGHVS and FNYEAQ. The CDR3 totals 13 residues. Input material: T cells isolated from PBMCs. This receptor was identified in a human donor in good health. The rearrangement links TRBV7-6 to TRBJ1-1; possible D gene TRBD1, 6 bases. The CDR3 bases are TGTGCCAGCAGCTTAATTAGGACAGCAGAAGCTTTCTTT. It is translated as CASSLIRTAEAFF.